The T cell receptor (beta chain) under discussion was sequenced for a study of metastatic and nonmetastatic thyroid tumors. Thyroid surgery had not been preceded by any treatment in any patient. The V gene's germline CDR1 is SNHLY and CDR2 FYNNEI. V shed 6 bases and J shed 0 bases, with 17 bases lying between them. This CDR3 region has 16 residues. As originally analysed: For papillary thyroid cancer, a distant-metastasis classifier was constructed from CDR3 differences observed across clinicopathological groups. From the PCR reads, TCRdb re-called clones with MiXCR. V and J calls and clone size were set by TCRdb, not the authors. The sample includes approximately 82,000 clones, approximately 12% of them seen just once.

This chain joins TRBV2 and TRBJ1-1; D perhaps matches TRBD1 (5 bases). What was sequenced was tumor tissue. This TCR derives from a female donor with papillary thyroid cancer or a benign thyroid nodule (not recorded which). Some clones in this sample may be carry-over from other donors' samples. The CDR3 DNA reads as TGTGCCAGCAGCGGTCCTGTGACAGAGCTGAACACTGAAGCTTTCTTT. Protein: CASSGPVTELNTEAFF.